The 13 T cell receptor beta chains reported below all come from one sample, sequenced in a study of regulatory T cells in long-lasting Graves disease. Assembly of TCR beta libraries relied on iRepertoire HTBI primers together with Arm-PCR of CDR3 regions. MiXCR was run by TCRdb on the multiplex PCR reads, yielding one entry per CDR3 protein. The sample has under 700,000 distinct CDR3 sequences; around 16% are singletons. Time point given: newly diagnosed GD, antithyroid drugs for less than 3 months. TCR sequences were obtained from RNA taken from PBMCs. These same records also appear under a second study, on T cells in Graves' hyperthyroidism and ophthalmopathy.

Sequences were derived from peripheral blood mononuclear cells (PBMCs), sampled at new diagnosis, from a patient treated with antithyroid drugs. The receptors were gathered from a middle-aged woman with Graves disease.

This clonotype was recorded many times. CDR3 DNA sequence: TGTGCCAGCAGCCAAGATGCGGGGGGGACGGTCACAGATACGCAGTATTTT. Its protein is CASSQDAGGTVTDTQYF. The rearrangement links TRBV3-1 to TRBJ2-3; 9 bases agree with TRBD2. J was trimmed by 2 bases and V by 0 bases; bases with no gene match: 6. The CDR3 length is 17 residues. From germline, CDR1 is LGHDT and CDR2 YNNKEL (reference sequence).

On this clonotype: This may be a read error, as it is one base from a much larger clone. The CDR3 bases are TGTGCCAGCAGCCGTGGACAGGGCTTCAGTCAGCCCCAGCATTTT. Its translation: CASSRGQGFSQPQHF. This chain links TRBV7-6 with TRBJ1-5; TRBD1 matches at 8 bases. The trim removed 5 bases at V and 6 bases at J, leaving 9 bases unmatched. Looked up from germline, CDR1 is SGHVS and CDR2 is FNYEAQ. This CDR3 region has 15 residues.

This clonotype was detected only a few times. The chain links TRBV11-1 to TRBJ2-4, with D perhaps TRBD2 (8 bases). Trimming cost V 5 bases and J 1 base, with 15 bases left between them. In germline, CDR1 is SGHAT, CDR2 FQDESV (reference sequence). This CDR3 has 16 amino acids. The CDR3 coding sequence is TGTGCCAGCAGCCCCCGGGAGGGGGCGGCCAAAAACATTCAGTACTTC. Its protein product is CASSPREGAAKNIQYF.

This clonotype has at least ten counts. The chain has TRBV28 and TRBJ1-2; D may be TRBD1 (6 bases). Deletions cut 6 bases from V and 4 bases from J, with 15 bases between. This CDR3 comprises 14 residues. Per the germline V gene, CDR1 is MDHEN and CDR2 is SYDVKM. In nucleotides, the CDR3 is TGTGCCAGCAGGGCAGGGGCGGCGTCCTATGGCTACACCTTC. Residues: CASRAGAASYGYTF.

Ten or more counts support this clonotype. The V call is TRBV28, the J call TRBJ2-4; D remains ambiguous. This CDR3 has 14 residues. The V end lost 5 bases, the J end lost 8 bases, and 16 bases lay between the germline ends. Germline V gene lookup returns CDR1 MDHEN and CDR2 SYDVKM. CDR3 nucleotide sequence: TGTGCCAGCAGTCCCTCCCCCCTTCCCCACATTCAGTACTTC. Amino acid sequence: CASSPSPLPHIQYF.

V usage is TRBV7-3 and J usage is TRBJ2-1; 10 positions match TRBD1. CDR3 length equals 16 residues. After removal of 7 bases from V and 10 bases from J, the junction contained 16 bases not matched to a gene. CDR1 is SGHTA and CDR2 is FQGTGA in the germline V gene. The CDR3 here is CASTLTGDRGFHEQFF. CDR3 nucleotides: TGTGCCAGCACCCTCACCGGGGACAGGGGTTTCCACGAGCAGTTCTTC.

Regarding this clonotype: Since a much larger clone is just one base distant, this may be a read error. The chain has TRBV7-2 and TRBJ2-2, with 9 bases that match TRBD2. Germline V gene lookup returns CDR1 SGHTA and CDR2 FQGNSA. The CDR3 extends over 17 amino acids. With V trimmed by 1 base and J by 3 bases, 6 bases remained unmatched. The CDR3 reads CASSLVNLAGYTGELFF. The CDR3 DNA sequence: TGTGCCAGCAGCTTAGTCAATCTAGCGGGGTACACCGGGGAGCTGTTTTTT.

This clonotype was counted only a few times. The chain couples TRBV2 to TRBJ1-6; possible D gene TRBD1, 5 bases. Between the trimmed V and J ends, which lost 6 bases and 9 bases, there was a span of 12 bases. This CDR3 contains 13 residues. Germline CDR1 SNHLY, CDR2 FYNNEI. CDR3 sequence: CASSAGTGSPLHF. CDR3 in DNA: TGTGCCAGCAGCGCAGGGACGGGTTCACCCCTCCACTTT.

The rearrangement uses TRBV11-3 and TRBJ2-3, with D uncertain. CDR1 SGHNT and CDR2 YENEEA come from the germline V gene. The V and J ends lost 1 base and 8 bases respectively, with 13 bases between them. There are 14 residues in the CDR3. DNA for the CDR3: TGTGCCAGCAGCTTAGGGCAGCACATGGTTACGCAGTATTTT. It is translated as CASSLGQHMVTQYF.

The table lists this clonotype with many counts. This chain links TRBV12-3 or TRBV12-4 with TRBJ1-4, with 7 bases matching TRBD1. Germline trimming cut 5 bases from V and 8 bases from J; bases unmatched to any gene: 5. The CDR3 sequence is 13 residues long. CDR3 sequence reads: CASSLTGFEKLFF. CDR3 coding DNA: TGTGCCAGCAGTCTGACAGGGTTCGAAAAACTGTTTTTT.

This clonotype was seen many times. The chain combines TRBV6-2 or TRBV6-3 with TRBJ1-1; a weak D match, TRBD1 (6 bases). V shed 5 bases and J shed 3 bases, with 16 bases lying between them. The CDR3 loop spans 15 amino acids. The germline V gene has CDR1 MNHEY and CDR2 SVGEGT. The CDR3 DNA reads TGTGCCAGCAGTGAAAGGGGGGTGCGCGACACTGAAGCTTTCTTT. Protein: CASSERGVRDTEAFF.

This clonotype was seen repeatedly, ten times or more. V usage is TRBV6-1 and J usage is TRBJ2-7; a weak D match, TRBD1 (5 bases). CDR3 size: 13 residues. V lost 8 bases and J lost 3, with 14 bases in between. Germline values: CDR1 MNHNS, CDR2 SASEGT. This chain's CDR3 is CASSTASNYEQYF. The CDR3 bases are TGTGCCAGCTCGACAGCAAGCAACTACGAGCAGTACTTC.

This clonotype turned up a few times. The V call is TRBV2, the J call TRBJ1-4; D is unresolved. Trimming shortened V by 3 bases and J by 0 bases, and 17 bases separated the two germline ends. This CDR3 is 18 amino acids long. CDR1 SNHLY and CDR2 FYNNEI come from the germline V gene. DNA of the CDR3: TGTGCCAGCAGTGACGTCGACCGGAGACTTGCAACTAATGAAAAACTGTTTTTT. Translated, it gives CASSDVDRRLATNEKLFF.